These 24 T cell receptor beta chains were sequenced from one sample in a study of cytomegalovirus exposure and HLA in healthy donors. The PCR had 60 Vbeta and 13 Jbeta primers. TCRdb's table, derived via immunoSEQ multiplex PCR, lists solely in-frame clones and lacks some. The top ten clones hold approximately 6% of a sample with about 170,000 clones, 75% to 80% of them seen once. The sequencing input was PBMCs. The receptors here all came from a man between 35 and 55 years old in good health and CMV-seropositive.

The rearrangement uses TRBV13 and TRBJ2-7, with a weak D call TRBD2 (6 bases). The CDR3 covers 16 residues. The germline V gene has CDR1 PRHDT and CDR2 FYEKMQ (reference sequence). V was pared by 5 bases and J by 4 bases, with 21 bases between. The CDR3 region is CASSTSGTGFRYEQYF. For the CDR3, the DNA is TGTGCCAGCAGCACCTCCGGGACTGGCTTCCGATACGAGCAGTACTTC.

V gene TRBV2 combines with J gene TRBJ2-5, with 10 positions matching TRBD2. The CDR3 totals 16 residues. Germline CDR1 reads SNHLY; CDR2 reads FYNNEI. Germline trimming cut 4 bases from V and 1 base from J; bases unmatched to any gene: 6. The DNA for the CDR3 is TGTGCCAGCAGTGTCGGGACTAGCGCCAGCCAAGAGACCCAGTACTTC. This translates into CASSVGTSASQETQYF. Filled out from reference TRBV2 and TRBJ2-5, the complete variable domain reads EPEVTQTPSHQVTQMGQEVILRCVPISNHLYFYWYRQILGQKVEFLVSFYNNEISEKSEIFDDQFSVERPDGSNFTLKIRSTKLEDSAMYFCASSVGTSASQETQYFGPGTRLLVL.

This clone was detected once. The chain links TRBV10-1 to TRBJ2-5, with TRBD1 identical over 7 bases. Trimming took 2 bases from V and 5 from J; bases not matched to a gene: 5. The CDR3 is 14 amino acids. In germline, CDR1 is WNHNN, CDR2 SYGVQD (reference sequence). CDR3 DNA sequence: TGCGCCAGCAGTGAGCAAACAGGGGTGGAGACCCAGTACTTC. It codes for CASSEQTGVETQYF.

The rearrangement uses TRBV7-9 and TRBJ2-7; 9 positions agree with TRBD2. Per germline, CDR1 SEHNR and CDR2 FQNEAQ (reference sequence). The CDR3 has 15 amino acids. Losses at the gene ends were 3 bases for V and 3 bases for J; bases not matched to a gene: 6. CDR3 sequence reads: CASSFRGRDHYEQYF. The DNA for the CDR3 is TGTGCCAGCAGCTTCCGCGGGAGGGACCACTACGAGCAGTACTTC.

The sample holds a few counts of this clone. The V call is TRBV11-2, the J call TRBJ2-7; TRBD1 matches at 11 bases. V gave up 5 bases and J gave up 7 bases; unmatched junction bases: 7. Germline CDR1 is SGHAT and CDR2 is FQNNGV. The CDR3 covers 14 residues. The CDR3 DNA reads TGTGCCAGCAGCCCCGGGACAGGGGGACGAGAGCAGTACTTC. This sequence encodes CASSPGTGGREQYF. The full variable domain, with the rest looked up from reference TRBV11-2 and TRBJ2-7, is EAGVAQSPRYKIIEKRQSVAFWCNPISGHATLYWYQQILGQGPKLLIQFQNNGVVDDSQLPKDRFSAERLKGVDSTLKIQPAKLEDSAVYLCASSPGTGGREQYFGPGTRLTVT.

This clone has only a few counts. The V and J genes are TRBV7-2 and TRBJ2-2; TRBD2 is a possible D gene (6 bases). The CDR3 length is 17 residues. Germline V gene data show CDR1 as SGHTA and CDR2 as FQGNSA. The V end was cut by 5 bases, the J end by 5 bases, with 21 bases between. The DNA for the CDR3 is TGTGCCAGCAGCCCGACCCTAGCCTCCGGAGGGACCGGGGAGCTGTTTTTT. Translating gives CASSPTLASGGTGELFF.

This clone occurred a few times. This chain uses TRBV19 with TRBJ2-7; 10 nucleotides align to TRBD1. Germline CDR1 and CDR2: LNHDA and SQIVND (reference sequence). Trimming at V came to 8 bases and at J to 8 bases, leaving 6 bases not matched to a gene. The CDR3 spans 12 residues. CDR3 protein: CASVGQGFQQYF. The CDR3 bases are TGTGCCAGTGTGGGACAGGGGTTTCAGCAGTACTTC.

This chain uses TRBV6-6 with TRBJ1-1, with a weak D call TRBD1 (6 bases). Trimming left V 8 bases short and J 1 base short, with 11 bases between. The CDR3 covers 13 residues. Germline CDR1 and CDR2: MNHNY and SVGAGI (reference sequence). The CDR3 DNA is TGTGCCAGCTTTGGACAGTCGAACACTGAAGCTTTCTTT. This encodes CASFGQSNTEAFF.

The chain uses TRBV5-4 and TRBJ2-1; the D gene is possibly TRBD1 (6 bases). The V gene lost 3 bases and the J gene lost 8 bases, with 15 bases spanning the gap. The germline V gene encodes CDR1 SGHNT and CDR2 YYREEE (reference sequence). This CDR3 is 14 amino acids long. The CDR3 DNA is TGTGCCAGCAGCTCCAGGGCAGGGGAGTATGAGCAGTTCTTC. Encoded protein: CASSSRAGEYEQFF.

The chain joins TRBV6-4 to TRBJ2-5; D is undetermined. The J call is doubtful: the DNA matches TRBJ2-7 better. Germline loops: CDR1 MRHNA, CDR2 SNTAGT. CDR3 length: 14 residues. The CDR3 reads CASSGIAHSYEQYF. CDR3 nucleotides: TGTGCCAGCAGTGGGATAGCCCACTCCTACGAGCAGTACTTC.

V usage is TRBV18 and J usage is TRBJ2-5; D not certain. CDR1 and CDR2 from the germline V gene are KGHSH and LQKENI. The CDR3 totals 14 residues. The germline V and J ends were trimmed by 0 bases and 3 bases, with 8 bases remaining between them. CDR3: CASSPPPLKETQYF. The CDR3 coding sequence is TGTGCCAGCTCACCACCCCCGTTAAAAGAGACCCAGTACTTC.

The chain recombines TRBV6-1 with TRBJ1-2; tentatively, D is TRBD1 (5 bases). V lost 4 bases and J lost 5, with 8 bases in between. This CDR3 is built from 12 residues. CDR1 MNHNS and CDR2 SASEGT come from the germline V gene. The CDR3 DNA reads as TGTGCCAGCAGTGTCGGGGGTTATGGCTACACCTTC. Translation: CASSVGGYGYTF.

Only one count was recorded for this clone. The chain joins TRBV2 to TRBJ2-3; weak D call: TRBD2 (5 bases). Per the germline V gene, CDR1 is SNHLY and CDR2 is FYNNEI. The CDR3 contains 15 residues. Trimming removed 4 bases at V and 5 bases at J, with 16 bases between. The CDR3 DNA reads TGTGCCAGCAGTGCATATAGCGCCCGCGGAGATACGCAGTATTTT. This gives the protein CASSAYSARGDTQYF.

The genes are TRBV7-8 and TRBJ2-1, with D maybe TRBD2 (5 bases). Trimming removed 3 bases from V and 0 bases from J, with 12 bases in between. The CDR3 totals 16 residues. The germline V gene has CDR1 SGHVS and CDR2 FQNEAQ. This CDR3 is CASSLVAGSSYNEQFF. The CDR3 DNA reads TGTGCCAGCAGCTTGGTTGCGGGCAGCTCCTACAATGAGCAGTTCTTC.

The rearrangement joins TRBV19 to TRBJ1-4; D ambiguous. The germline V gene has CDR1 LNHDA and CDR2 SQIVND (reference sequence). V was cut by 6 bases and J by 10 bases, with 24 bases left in between. The CDR3 sequence is 16 residues long. The CDR3: CASSQSSRAGGGKLFF. CDR3 nucleotide sequence: TGTGCCAGTAGCCAAAGTTCGAGGGCAGGTGGTGGAAAACTGTTTTTT.

This rearrangement joins TRBV30 to TRBJ1-2, with D perhaps TRBD1 (6 bases). Trimming removed 7 bases at V and 8 bases at J, with 17 bases between. Per the germline V gene, CDR1 is GTSNPN and CDR2 is SVGIG (reference sequence). There are 12 residues in the CDR3. The CDR3 DNA follows: TGTGCCTTCTCAAGGGGGGGAGGGGGCTACACCTTC. Translating it yields CAFSRGGGGYTF.

The rearrangement uses TRBV10-1 and TRBJ2-7, with D tentatively TRBD2 (6 bases). V gave up 6 bases and J gave up 0 bases, with 18 bases separating them. The CDR3 has 16 residues. In germline, CDR1 is WNHNN, CDR2 SYGVQD (reference sequence). The CDR3: CASSTCRGGGSYEQYF. The CDR3 DNA follows: TGCGCCAGCAGCACCTGTAGGGGAGGAGGCTCCTACGAGCAGTACTTC.

The V call is TRBV16, the J call TRBJ1-5, with D uncertain. The CDR3 totals 17 residues. Trimming removed 0 bases at V and 7 bases at J, with 19 bases between. CDR1 is KGHSY and CDR2 is FQNENV in the germline V gene. CDR3 loop: CASSQSPTGGREQPQHF. The CDR3, as DNA: TGTGCCAGCAGCCAATCCCCAACGGGAGGGAGAGAACAGCCCCAGCATTTT.

V usage is TRBV6-6 and J usage is TRBJ2-3; 9 nucleotides agree with TRBD2. The CDR3 extends over 14 amino acids. V gave up 5 bases and J gave up 6 bases; unmatched junction bases: 6. Germline loops: CDR1 MNHNY, CDR2 SVGAGI (reference sequence). For the CDR3, the DNA is TGTGCCAGCAGTCTAGCGGGAAAGACGGATACGCAGTATTTT. Translation gives CASSLAGKTDTQYF.

This chain links TRBV11-3 with TRBJ2-7; the match to TRBD1 covers 11 bases. Germline V gene sequence: CDR1 SGHNT, CDR2 YENEEA. J gave up 7 bases and V 5 bases, and 13 bases lay outside the gene matches. The CDR3 consists of 16 residues. This chain's CDR3 is CASSGWTGGRAGEQYF. CDR3 sequence (DNA): TGTGCCAGCAGCGGGTGGACAGGGGGCCGGGCGGGGGAGCAGTACTTC.

This chain links TRBV14 with TRBJ2-1, with 10 bases lining up with TRBD2. The CDR3 is made up of 16 amino acids. J was trimmed by 6 bases and V by 1 base; bases with no gene match: 6. Germline CDR1 and CDR2: SGHDN and FVKESK. Here the CDR3 reads CASSQGLAGLFNEQFF. The DNA for the CDR3 is TGTGCCAGCAGCCAAGGACTAGCGGGTTTATTCAATGAGCAGTTCTTC.

This chain uses TRBV5-1 with TRBJ2-7; D is possibly TRBD2 (6 bases). Germline V gene sequence: CDR1 SGHRS, CDR2 YFSETQ. The V gene lost 0 bases and the J gene lost 2 bases, with 9 bases spanning the gap. This CDR3 is 14 amino acids long. CDR3 region: CASSLERVAYEQYF. In DNA, the CDR3 is TGCGCCAGCAGCTTGGAGCGGGTAGCCTACGAGCAGTACTTC.

The rearrangement uses TRBV10-1 and TRBJ2-1; D gene unclear. This CDR3 region has 14 residues. The V and J ends lost 2 bases and 8 bases respectively, with 13 bases between them. The germline V gene encodes CDR1 WNHNN and CDR2 SYGVQD (reference sequence). The CDR3 bases are TGCGCCAGCAGTGAGGGGTCTCCTCGGGATGAGCAGTTCTTC. It codes for CASSEGSPRDEQFF.

The chain has TRBV28 and TRBJ1-5, with D tentatively TRBD1 (6 bases). This CDR3 has 17 residues. Germline V gene lookup returns CDR1 MDHEN and CDR2 SYDVKM. V shed 3 bases and J shed 3 bases, with 18 bases lying between them. CDR3 sequence (DNA): TGTGCCAGCAGTTTGTCGTGGGGTGGACAGATCAATCAGCCCCAGCATTTT. It encodes CASSLSWGGQINQPQHF.